The 9 T cell receptor beta chains below were found in one sample sequenced in a study of blood T cell repertoires in COVID-19. TCRdb's table, derived via immunoSEQ multiplex PCR, lists solely in-frame clones and lacks some. This repertoire shows 60,000 to 70,000 clones, 88% found once; its top ten account for roughly 43%. Source material: peripheral blood. The receptors here all came from a woman aged 60-75 years with COVID-19, enrolled during active disease.

This chain links TRBV6-5 with TRBJ1-4; tentatively, D is TRBD1 (5 bases). Looked up from germline, CDR1 is MNHEY and CDR2 is SVGAGI. The CDR3 spans 14 residues. Between the trimmed V and J ends, which lost 5 bases and 7 bases, there was a span of 14 bases. CDR3 in amino acids: CASSKRQGGEKLFF. DNA for the CDR3: TGTGCCAGCAGTAAACGGCAGGGTGGTGAAAAACTGTTTTTT.

The chain joins TRBV7-9 to TRBJ1-1, with TRBD1 as a possible D gene (6 bases). V was cut by 5 bases and J by 6 bases, with 10 bases left in between. Per the germline V gene, CDR1 is SEHNR and CDR2 is FQNEAQ (reference sequence). The CDR3 spans 12 residues. The CDR3 DNA sequence: TGTGCCAGCAGCCCACAGGGATCTGAAGCTTTCTTT. Translation: CASSPQGSEAFF.

The V gene is TRBV5-1, the J gene TRBJ2-1; the D gene is possibly TRBD1 (6 bases). Trimming shortened V by 4 bases and J by 0 bases, and 11 bases separated the two germline ends. CDR1 is SGHRS, CDR2 YFSETQ, per germline. The CDR3 has 15 amino acids. The CDR3 here is CASSGTGSSYNEQFF. The CDR3 DNA follows: TGCGCCAGCAGCGGTACAGGGAGCTCCTACAATGAGCAGTTCTTC.

There are a few counts of this clone. The chain uses TRBV6-5 and TRBJ1-1; TRBD1 matches 9 bases. The CDR3 consists of 15 residues. Germline CDR1 reads MNHEY; CDR2 reads SVGAGI. The V gene end was trimmed by 4 bases and the J gene end by 5 bases; junction bases not matched to a gene: 8. The CDR3 reads CASSLSGTGLTEAFF. The CDR3 DNA sequence: TGTGCCAGCAGTTTATCCGGGACAGGGCTAACTGAAGCTTTCTTT.

This chain links TRBV6-2 or TRBV6-3 with TRBJ2-2; no clear D gene. CDR1 and CDR2 (germline): MNHEY, SVGEGT. V lost 4 bases and J 5 bases, leaving 8 bases between the germline ends. The CDR3 is 13 residues long. The CDR3 DNA reads TGTGCCAGCAGTTCTGGAGATACCGGGGAGCTGTTTTTT. This sequence encodes CASSSGDTGELFF.

V usage is TRBV19 and J usage is TRBJ2-3; TRBD2 is a possible D gene (6 bases). In germline, CDR1 is LNHDA, CDR2 SQIVND (reference sequence). V lost 6 bases and J 0 bases, leaving 10 bases between the germline ends. The CDR3 extends over 14 amino acids. CDR3 residues: CASSPGVSTDTQYF. The DNA for the CDR3 is TGTGCCAGTAGCCCGGGGGTTAGCACAGATACGCAGTATTTT.

The chain recombines TRBV5-6 with TRBJ2-5; tentative D call: TRBD2 (6 bases). Germline assignment: CDR1 SGHDT and CDR2 YYEEEE. The CDR3 is 14 residues long. The V gene lost 5 bases and the J gene lost 7 bases, with 18 bases spanning the gap. The CDR3 bases are TGTGCCAGCAGATTCGACCGGGGGAAAGGGACCCAGTACTTC. Translating it yields CASRFDRGKGTQYF.

The chain uses TRBV6-5 and TRBJ2-7; TRBD1 matches at 8 bases. V gave up 4 bases and J gave up 5 bases; unmatched junction bases: 10. The germline V gene encodes CDR1 MNHEY and CDR2 SVGAGI. The CDR3 length is 15 residues. DNA of the CDR3: TGTGCCAGCAGTTCGCCTACGGACAGGGCGAACGAGCAGTACTTC. This encodes CASSSPTDRANEQYF.

The genes are TRBV7-2 and TRBJ2-2; TRBD2 matches at 9 bases. The CDR3 sequence is 14 residues long. The V segment lost 11 bases and the J segment 2 bases; nucleotides outside the gene matches: 6. The germline V gene has CDR1 SGHTA and CDR2 FQGNSA. The CDR3 bases are TGTGCCCGCGGCGGGAGGGGAAACACCGGGGAGCTGTTTTTT. Its translation is CARGGRGNTGELFF.